This TCR beta chain was recorded in a study of CD8 T cells in Susac syndrome. General study findings and limits: Within total CD8+ repertoires, 15 to 20 Susac-specific public clones were found, and within CD8+ TEMRA repertoires, about 5.

RNA in amounts of about 0.5 to 1 ug was reverse transcribed with random hexamers. Amplification of the TCR beta CDR3 was carried out by immunoSEQ multiplex PCR, which spanned a total of 54 Vbeta and 13 Jbeta segments. TCRdb passed the immunoSEQ multiplex PCR reads through MiXCR, listing each CDR3 protein once. The table lists 70,000 to 100,000 distinct CDR3 sequences, roughly 96% of them singletons, with about 0.65% in the top ten. Worth noting for this clonotype: Its antigen is unidentified.

Per germline, CDR1 MDHEN and CDR2 SYDVKM. The CDR3 has 12 amino acids. The ends lost 8 bases at V and 7 bases at J; junction bases unmatched: 7. This rearrangement joins TRBV28 to TRBJ1-2; 7 bases are a match to TRBD1. Sequencing was carried out using CD8+ T cells from PBMCs. This receptor was identified in a human donor with Susac syndrome. CDR3 loop: CASGDRVVGYTF. The DNA of the CDR3 is TGTGCCAGCGGAGACAGGGTAGTTGGCTACACCTTC.